This entry features one T cell receptor beta chain sequence. V was clipped by 4 bases and J by 5 bases, with 20 bases between them. Germline CDR1 and CDR2: MGHRA and YSYEKL. This CDR3 is built from 17 residues. This entry belongs to a study of CD8 T cells in Susac syndrome. With random hexamers, 0.5 to 1 ug RNA was reverse transcribed. MiXCR, applied by TCRdb to the immunoSEQ multiplex PCR reads, yields one record per CDR3 protein. The sample records about 170,000 distinct CDR3 sequences, 85% to 95% being singletons. Treatment-naive patients with stable or active relapsing-remitting disease served as multiple sclerosis controls. The authors negatively isolated CD8+ and CD4+ T cells and FACS-enriched TEMRA cells.

The sequence was collected from a human donor with multiple sclerosis. V gene TRBV4-1 combines with J gene TRBJ2-2, with D possibly being TRBD1 or TRBD2 (7 bases each). The sample comprised CD4+ T cells from PBMCs. CDR3 sequence reads: CASSPKELQGGTGELFF. The CDR3 DNA follows: TGCGCCAGCAGCCCGAAAGAGCTCCAGGGGGGGACCGGGGAGCTGTTTTTT.